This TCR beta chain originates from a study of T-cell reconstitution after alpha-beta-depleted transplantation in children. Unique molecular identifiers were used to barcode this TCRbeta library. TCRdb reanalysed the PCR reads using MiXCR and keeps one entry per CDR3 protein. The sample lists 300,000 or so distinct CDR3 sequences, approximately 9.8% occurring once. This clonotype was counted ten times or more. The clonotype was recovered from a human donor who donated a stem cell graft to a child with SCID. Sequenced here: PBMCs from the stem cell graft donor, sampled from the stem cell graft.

CDR3 coding DNA: TGCGCCAGCAGCTTGGGAGGGACAGGGGATCGGGAGCAGTACTTC. Its protein is CASSLGGTGDREQYF. The rearrangement uses TRBV5-1 and TRBJ2-7; 10 nucleotides agree with TRBD1. Losses at the gene ends were 0 bases for V and 7 bases for J; bases not matched to a gene: 7. Germline V gene data show CDR1 as SGHRS and CDR2 as YFSETQ. The CDR3 has 15 amino acids.